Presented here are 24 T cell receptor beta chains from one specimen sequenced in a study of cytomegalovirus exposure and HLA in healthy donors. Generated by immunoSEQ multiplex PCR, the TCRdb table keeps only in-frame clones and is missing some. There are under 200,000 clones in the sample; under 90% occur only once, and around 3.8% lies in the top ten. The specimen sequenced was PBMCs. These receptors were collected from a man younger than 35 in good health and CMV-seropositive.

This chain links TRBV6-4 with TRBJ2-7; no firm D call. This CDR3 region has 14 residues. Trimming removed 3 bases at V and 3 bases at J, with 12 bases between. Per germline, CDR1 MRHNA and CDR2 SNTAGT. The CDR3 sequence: CASSESPGSYEQYF. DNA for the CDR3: TGTGCCAGCAGTGAGTCCCCCGGTAGCTACGAGCAGTACTTC.

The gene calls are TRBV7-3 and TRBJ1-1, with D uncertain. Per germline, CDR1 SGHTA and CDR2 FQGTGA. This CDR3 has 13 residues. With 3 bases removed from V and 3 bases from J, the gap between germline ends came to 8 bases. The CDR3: CASSFGLDTEAFF. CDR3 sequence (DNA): TGTGCCAGCAGCTTCGGACTTGACACTGAAGCTTTCTTT.

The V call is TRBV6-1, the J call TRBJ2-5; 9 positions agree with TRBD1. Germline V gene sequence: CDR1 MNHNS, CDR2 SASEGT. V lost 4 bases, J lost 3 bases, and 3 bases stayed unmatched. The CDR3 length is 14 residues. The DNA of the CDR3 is TGTGCCAGCAGTGTACAGGGGGCTAAAGAGACCCAGTACTTC. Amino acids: CASSVQGAKETQYF.

Here the CDR3 DNA reads TGTGCCAGCAGCGCAAACAGGGGCGGGAGCACAGATACGCAGTATTTT. Translated, it gives CASSANRGGSTDTQYF. The V call is TRBV7-9, the J call TRBJ2-3; 7 nucleotides align to TRBD1. This CDR3 has 16 amino acids. Trimming cost V 5 bases and J 0 bases; bases outside gene matches: 8. Germline CDR1 reads SEHNR; CDR2 reads FQNEAQ (reference sequence).

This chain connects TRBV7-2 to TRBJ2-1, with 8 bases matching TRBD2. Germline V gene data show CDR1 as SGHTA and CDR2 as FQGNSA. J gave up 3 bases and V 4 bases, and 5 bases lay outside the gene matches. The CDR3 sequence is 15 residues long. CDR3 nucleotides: TGTGCCAGCAGCTCCCTTAGCGGGAACTACAATGAGCAGTTCTTC. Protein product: CASSSLSGNYNEQFF.

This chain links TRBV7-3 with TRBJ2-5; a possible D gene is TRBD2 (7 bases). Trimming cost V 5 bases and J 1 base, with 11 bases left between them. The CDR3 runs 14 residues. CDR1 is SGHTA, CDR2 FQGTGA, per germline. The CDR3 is CASSVGGPQETQYF. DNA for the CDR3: TGTGCCAGCAGCGTGGGGGGGCCCCAAGAGACCCAGTACTTC.

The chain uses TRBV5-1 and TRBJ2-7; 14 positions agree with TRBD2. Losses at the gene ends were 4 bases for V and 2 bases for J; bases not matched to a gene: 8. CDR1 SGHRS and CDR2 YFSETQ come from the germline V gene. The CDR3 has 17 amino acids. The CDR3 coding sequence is TGCGCCAGCAGCGAAGGGACTAGCGGGAGAGGGCCCTACGAGCAGTACTTC. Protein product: CASSEGTSGRGPYEQYF.

In DNA form, the CDR3 reads TGTGCCAGCAAAAGCGGGAGTACGGAGACCCAGTACTTC. Protein sequence: CASKSGSTETQYF. This sequence joins TRBV6-5 and TRBJ2-5; 8 bases are shared with TRBD2. The CDR3 length is 13 residues. V shed 7 bases, J shed 5 bases, and the junction held 6 bases outside the gene matches. Germline CDR1 MNHEY, CDR2 SVGAGI.

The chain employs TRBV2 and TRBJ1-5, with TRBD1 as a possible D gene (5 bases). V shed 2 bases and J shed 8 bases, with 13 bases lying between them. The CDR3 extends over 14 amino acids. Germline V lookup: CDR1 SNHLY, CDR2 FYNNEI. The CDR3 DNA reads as TGTGCCAGCAGTGAACAGGGAAGAATAAAGCCCCAGCATTTT. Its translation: CASSEQGRIKPQHF.

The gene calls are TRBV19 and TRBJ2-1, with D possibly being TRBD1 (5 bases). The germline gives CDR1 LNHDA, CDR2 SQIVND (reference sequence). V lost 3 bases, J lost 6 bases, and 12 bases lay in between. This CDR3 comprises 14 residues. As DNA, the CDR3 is TGTGCCAGTAGTATCCAGGGTGTTGGCAATGAGCAGTTCTTC. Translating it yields CASSIQGVGNEQFF.

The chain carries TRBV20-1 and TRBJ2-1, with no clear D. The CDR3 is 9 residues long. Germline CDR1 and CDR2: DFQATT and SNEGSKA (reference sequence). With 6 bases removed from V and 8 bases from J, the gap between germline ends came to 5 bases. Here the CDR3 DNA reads TGCAGTGCCACAGATGAGCAGTTCTTC. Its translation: CSATDEQFF.

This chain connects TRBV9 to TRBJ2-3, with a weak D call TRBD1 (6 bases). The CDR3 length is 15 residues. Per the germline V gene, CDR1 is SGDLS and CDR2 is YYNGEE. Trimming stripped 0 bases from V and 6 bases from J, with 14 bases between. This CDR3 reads CASSVARGPGDTQYF. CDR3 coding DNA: TGTGCCAGCAGCGTAGCCAGGGGCCCTGGGGATACGCAGTATTTT.

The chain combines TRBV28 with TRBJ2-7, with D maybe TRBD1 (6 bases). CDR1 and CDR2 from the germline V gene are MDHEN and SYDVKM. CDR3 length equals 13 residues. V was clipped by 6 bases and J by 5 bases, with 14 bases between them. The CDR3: CASSPGRGNEQYF. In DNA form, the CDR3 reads TGTGCCAGCAGCCCCGGCAGGGGAAACGAGCAGTACTTC.

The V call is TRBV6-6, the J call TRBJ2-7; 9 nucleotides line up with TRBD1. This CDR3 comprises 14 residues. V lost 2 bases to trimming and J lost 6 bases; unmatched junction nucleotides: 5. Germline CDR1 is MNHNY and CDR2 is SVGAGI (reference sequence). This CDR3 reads CASSYRGQGSEQYF. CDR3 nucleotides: TGTGCCAGCAGTTACAGGGGACAGGGTAGCGAGCAGTACTTC.

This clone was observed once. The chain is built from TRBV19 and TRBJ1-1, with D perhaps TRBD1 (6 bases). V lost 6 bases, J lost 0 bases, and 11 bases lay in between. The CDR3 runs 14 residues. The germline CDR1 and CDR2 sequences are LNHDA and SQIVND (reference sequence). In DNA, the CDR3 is TGTGCCAGTAGAGCCGGGACAATGAACACTGAAGCTTTCTTT. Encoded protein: CASRAGTMNTEAFF.

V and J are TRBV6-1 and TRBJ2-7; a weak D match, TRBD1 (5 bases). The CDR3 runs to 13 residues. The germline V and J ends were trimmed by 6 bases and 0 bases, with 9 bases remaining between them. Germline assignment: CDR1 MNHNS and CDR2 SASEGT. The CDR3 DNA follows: TGTGCCAGCAGGAAAGACAGCTCCTACGAGCAGTACTTC. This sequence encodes CASRKDSSYEQYF.

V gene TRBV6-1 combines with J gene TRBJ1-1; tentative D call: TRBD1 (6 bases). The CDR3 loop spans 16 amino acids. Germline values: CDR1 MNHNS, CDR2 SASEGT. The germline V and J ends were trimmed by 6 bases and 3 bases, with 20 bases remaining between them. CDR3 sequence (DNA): TGTGCCAGCAGAGAAACTCCCAAAGGGGGACACACTGAAGCTTTCTTT. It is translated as CASRETPKGGHTEAFF.

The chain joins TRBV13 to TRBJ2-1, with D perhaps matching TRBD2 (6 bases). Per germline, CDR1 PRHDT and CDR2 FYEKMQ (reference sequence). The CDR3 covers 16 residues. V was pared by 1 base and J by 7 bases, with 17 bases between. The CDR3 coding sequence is TGTGCCAGCAGCTTAGTCCGGGACTGGCTTCGTAATGAGCAGTTCTTC. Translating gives CASSLVRDWLRNEQFF.

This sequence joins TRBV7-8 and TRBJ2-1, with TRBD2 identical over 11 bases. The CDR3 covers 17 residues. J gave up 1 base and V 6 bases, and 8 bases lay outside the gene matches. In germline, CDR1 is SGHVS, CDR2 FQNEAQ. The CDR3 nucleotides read TGTGCCAGCAGGCGAAGACTAGCGGGGTTATCCTACAATGAGCAGTTCTTC. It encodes CASRRRLAGLSYNEQFF.

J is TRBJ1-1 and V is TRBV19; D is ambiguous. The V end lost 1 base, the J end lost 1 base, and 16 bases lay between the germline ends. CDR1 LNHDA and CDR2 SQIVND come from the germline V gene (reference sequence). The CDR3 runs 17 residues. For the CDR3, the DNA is TGTGCCAGTAGTATAGGCAGTACCGGGTTTAAGAACACTGAAGCTTTCTTT. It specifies CASSIGSTGFKNTEAFF.

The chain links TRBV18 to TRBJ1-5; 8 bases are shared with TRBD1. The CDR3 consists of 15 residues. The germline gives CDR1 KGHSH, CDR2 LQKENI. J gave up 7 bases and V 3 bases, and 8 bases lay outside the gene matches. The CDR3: CASSPQQGEFQPQHF. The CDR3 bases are TGTGCCAGCTCACCTCAACAGGGGGAGTTCCAGCCCCAGCATTTT.

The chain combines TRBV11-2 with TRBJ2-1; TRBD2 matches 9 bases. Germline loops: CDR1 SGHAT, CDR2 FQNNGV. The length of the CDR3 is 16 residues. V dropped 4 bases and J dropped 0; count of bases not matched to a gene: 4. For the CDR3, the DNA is TGTGCCAGCAGCTCCCTAGCGGGAAGCTCCTACAATGAGCAGTTCTTC. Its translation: CASSSLAGSSYNEQFF.

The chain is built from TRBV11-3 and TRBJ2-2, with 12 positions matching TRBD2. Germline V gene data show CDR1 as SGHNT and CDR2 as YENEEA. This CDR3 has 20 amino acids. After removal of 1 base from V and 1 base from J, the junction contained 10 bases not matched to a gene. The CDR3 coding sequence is TGTGCCAGCAGCTTAGCCGGGGGCTGGACTAGCGGGGTGAACACCGGGGAGCTGTTTTTT. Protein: CASSLAGGWTSGVNTGELFF. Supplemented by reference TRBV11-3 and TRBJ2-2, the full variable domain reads EAGVVQSPRYKIIEKKQPVAFWCNPISGHNTLYWYLQNLGQGPELLIRYENEEAVDDSQLPKDRFSAERLKGVDSTLKIQPAELGDSAVYLCASSLAGGWTSGVNTGELFFGEGSRLTVL.

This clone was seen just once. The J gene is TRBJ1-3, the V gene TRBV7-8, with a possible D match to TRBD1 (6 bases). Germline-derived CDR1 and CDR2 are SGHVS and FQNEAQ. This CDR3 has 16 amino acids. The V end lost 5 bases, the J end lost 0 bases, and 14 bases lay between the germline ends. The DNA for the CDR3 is TGTGCCAGCAGCCCCCAGGACAGCTACTCTGGAAACACCATATATTTT. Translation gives CASSPQDSYSGNTIYF. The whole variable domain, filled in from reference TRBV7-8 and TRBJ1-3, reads GAGVSQSPRYKVAKRGQDVALRCDPISGHVSLFWYQQALGQGPEFLTYFQNEAQLDKSGLPSDRFFAERPEGSVSTLKIQRTQQEDSAVYLCASSPQDSYSGNTIYFGEGSWLTVV.